The 12 T cell receptor beta chains reported below all come from one sample, sequenced in a study of shared clonotypes between healthy human individuals (dated by TCRdb to 2018 to 2021). Libraries were prepared through the immunoSEQ multiplex PCR assay. Sourced from immuneACCESS, this table was stored by TCRdb with only in-frame sequences that have V and J called. A share of the clones is absent; for the studies checked, an unresolved V gene accounts for under half, and the remainder has no known explanation. The sample contains 2 million to 2.5 million clones, approximately 93% of them found a single time. The top ten clones comprise 0.36% of the sample. Sequenced material: naive CD4+ T cells from PBMCs. The sample's cell subset or site, from its label and the paper: CD45RA+ positively selected. These receptor sequences come from a man aged 18 to 29 in good health. Some clones in this sample may be carry-over from other donors' samples.

The chain employs TRBV28 and TRBJ2-3; the D call may be TRBD1 or TRBD2 (6 bases each). Germline V gene data show CDR1 as MDHEN and CDR2 as SYDVKM. This CDR3 comprises 16 residues. Trimming cost V 6 bases and J 1 base, with 17 bases left between them. The CDR3 protein is CASRGTLGGGTDTQYF. The CDR3 DNA reads TGTGCCAGCAGGGGGACATTGGGGGGAGGCACAGATACGCAGTATTTT. Full variable domain (outside the CDR3, taken from reference TRBV28 and TRBJ2-3): DVKVTQSSRYLVKRTGEKVFLECVQDMDHENMFWYRQDPGLGLRLIYFSYDVKMKEKGDIPEGYSVSREKKERFSLILESASTNQTSMYLCASRGTLGGGTDTQYFGPGTRLTVL.

DNA of the CDR3: TGTGCCAGTAGGAGAGCCAATGAGCAGTTCTTC. It encodes CASRRANEQFF. The J gene is TRBJ2-1, the V gene TRBV19, with no clear D. Germline CDR1 is LNHDA and CDR2 is SQIVND (reference sequence). This CDR3 has 11 residues. Trimming cost V 6 bases and J 6 bases, with 6 bases left between them.

This rearrangement joins TRBV19 to TRBJ1-1; no reliable D call. CDR1 LNHDA and CDR2 SQIVND come from the germline V gene (reference sequence). With 6 bases removed from V and 4 bases from J, the gap between germline ends came to 15 bases. The CDR3 has 14 amino acids. CDR3 DNA: TGTGCCAGTAGCAACCGGCTGGGTGGCACTGAAGCTTTCTTT. It codes for CASSNRLGGTEAFF.

The rearrangement links TRBV6-1 to TRBJ1-5; D is possibly TRBD1 (5 bases). This CDR3 is 15 amino acids long. Trimming removed 5 bases at V and 3 bases at J, with 14 bases between. The germline V gene encodes CDR1 MNHNS and CDR2 SASEGT. The CDR3 spells CASSLGAGNNQPQHF. The CDR3 region has the DNA TGTGCCAGCAGTCTTGGGGCGGGAAACAATCAGCCCCAGCATTTT.

The rearrangement joins TRBV27 to TRBJ1-5; a possible D gene is TRBD1 (5 bases). The CDR3 loop spans 14 amino acids. Trimming removed 2 bases from V and 6 bases from J, with 11 bases in between. Germline CDR1 reads MNHEY; CDR2 reads SMNVEV (reference sequence). For the CDR3, the DNA is TGTGCCAGCAGTTTAATTCCGGGGGGTCAGCCCCAGCATTTT. Its translation: CASSLIPGGQPQHF.

This clone was recorded once. The chain joins TRBV18 to TRBJ2-7; 7 positions agree with TRBD1. J was trimmed by 2 bases and V by 3 bases; bases with no gene match: 7. The germline gives CDR1 KGHSH, CDR2 LQKENI. CDR3 length equals 15 residues. This chain's CDR3 is CASSPRQGVTYEQYF. The CDR3 nucleotides read TGTGCCAGCTCACCGCGACAGGGTGTGACCTACGAGCAGTACTTC.

V usage is TRBV30 and J usage is TRBJ2-6, with D uncertain. In germline, CDR1 is GTSNPN, CDR2 SVGIG (reference sequence). V lost 8 bases, J lost 0 bases, and 11 bases lay in between. This CDR3 has 14 residues. CDR3 nucleotides: TGTGCCACAAGACACCGCTCTGGGGCCAACGTCCTGACTTTC. It specifies CATRHRSGANVLTF.

V usage is TRBV13 and J usage is TRBJ2-1, with D maybe TRBD1 (5 bases). Germline CDR1 PRHDT, CDR2 FYEKMQ (reference sequence). V lost 5 bases and J lost 1, with 12 bases in between. This CDR3 spans 15 amino acids. The CDR3 is CASSHVAGSYNEQFF. CDR3 in DNA: TGTGCCAGCAGCCACGTGGCAGGGTCCTACAATGAGCAGTTCTTC.

The chain uses TRBV18 and TRBJ1-1; D remains ambiguous. The CDR3 runs 16 residues. Germline V gene data show CDR1 as KGHSH and CDR2 as LQKENI. Trimming pared 3 bases from V and 1 base from J, leaving 15 bases between. CDR3: CASSPSLSIRNTEAFF. In DNA, the CDR3 is TGTGCCAGCTCACCTTCACTGTCTATCCGGAACACTGAAGCTTTCTTT.

Note on this clone: Other DNA sequences in the sample encode the same CDR3. The genes are TRBV20-1 and TRBJ2-7; D is uncertain. The CDR3 loop spans 11 amino acids. The V and J ends lost 3 bases and 3 bases respectively, with 6 bases between them. Looked up from germline, CDR1 is DFQATT and CDR2 is SNEGSKA (reference sequence). CDR3 sequence (DNA): TGCAGTGCTAGTACCAGCTACGAGCAGTACTTC. It yields the protein CSASTSYEQYF.

This chain links TRBV19 with TRBJ2-2; TRBD2 is a possible D gene (6 bases). This CDR3 comprises 15 residues. Trimming took 3 bases from V and 9 from J, leaving 17 bases between them. Germline V gives CDR1 LNHDA, CDR2 SQIVND (reference sequence). CDR3 sequence: CASSMGLTGTRELFF. The CDR3, as DNA: TGTGCCAGTAGTATGGGACTCACCGGAACAAGGGAGCTGTTTTTT.

With regard to this clone: The sample has other DNA sequences that encode this CDR3 too. The rearrangement links TRBV18 to TRBJ1-1; no firm D call. Trimming shortened V by 4 bases and J by 1 base, and 7 bases separated the two germline ends. The CDR3 is 13 residues long. Germline lookup yields CDR1 KGHSH and CDR2 LQKENI. CDR3 sequence (DNA): TGTGCCAGCTCACAGTCGGAGAACACTGAAGCTTTCTTT. Translated: CASSQSENTEAFF.